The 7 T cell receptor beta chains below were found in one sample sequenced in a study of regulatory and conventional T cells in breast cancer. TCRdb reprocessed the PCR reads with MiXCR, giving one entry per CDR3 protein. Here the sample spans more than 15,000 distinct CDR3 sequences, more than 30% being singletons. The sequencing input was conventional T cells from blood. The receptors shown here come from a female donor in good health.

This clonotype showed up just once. This CDR3 reads CASSYSDRGSDYGYTF. CDR3 nucleotides: TGTGCCAGCAGTTACTCAGACAGGGGGTCAGACTATGGCTACACCTTC. The chain recombines TRBV6-1 with TRBJ1-2, with TRBD1 matching 9 bases. From germline, CDR1 is MNHNS and CDR2 SASEGT. The CDR3 runs 16 residues. J gave up 3 bases and V 5 bases, and 10 bases lay outside the gene matches.

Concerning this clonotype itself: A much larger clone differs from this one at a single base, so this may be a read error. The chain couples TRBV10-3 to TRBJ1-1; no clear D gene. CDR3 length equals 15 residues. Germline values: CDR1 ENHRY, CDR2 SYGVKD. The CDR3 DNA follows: TGTGCCATCAGTGAGTGGGGAAACCTGAACACTGAAGCTTCCTTT. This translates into CAISEWGNLNTEASF.

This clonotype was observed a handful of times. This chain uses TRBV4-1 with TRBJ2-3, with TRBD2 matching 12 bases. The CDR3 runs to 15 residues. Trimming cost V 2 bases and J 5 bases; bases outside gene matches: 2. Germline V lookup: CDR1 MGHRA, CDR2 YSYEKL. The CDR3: CASSQPSGRVDTQYF. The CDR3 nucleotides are TGCGCCAGCAGCCAACCTAGCGGGAGGGTAGATACGCAGTATTTT.

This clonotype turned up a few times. The CDR3 nucleotides are TGTGCCAGCAGCTTAGGAGGGGACAGGGAAGCTTTCTTT. Translation gives CASSLGGDREAFF. The chain couples TRBV7-9 to TRBJ1-1; TRBD1 aligns across 8 bases. The ends lost 1 base at V and 8 bases at J; junction bases unmatched: 3. The CDR3 is made up of 13 amino acids. The germline V gene has CDR1 SEHNR and CDR2 FQNEAQ (reference sequence). Full variable domain (outside the CDR3, taken from reference TRBV7-9 and TRBJ1-1): DTGVSQNPRHKITKRGQNVTFRCDPISEHNRLYWYRQTLGQGPEFLTYFQNEAQLEKSRLLSDRFSAERPKGSFSTLEIQRTEQGDSAMYLCASSLGGDREAFFGQGTRLTVV.

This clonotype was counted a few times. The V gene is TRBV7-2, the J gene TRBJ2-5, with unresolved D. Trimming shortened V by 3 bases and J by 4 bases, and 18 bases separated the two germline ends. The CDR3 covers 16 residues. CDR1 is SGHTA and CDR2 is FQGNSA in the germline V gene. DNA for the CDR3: TGTGCCAGCAGCTTCCCCGACATGTTCCCAGGAGAGACCCAGTACTTC. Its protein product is CASSFPDMFPGETQYF.

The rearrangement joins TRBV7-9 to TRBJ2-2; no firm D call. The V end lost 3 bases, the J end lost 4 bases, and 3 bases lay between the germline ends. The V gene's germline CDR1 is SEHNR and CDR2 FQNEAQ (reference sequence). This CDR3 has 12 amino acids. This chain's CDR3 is CASSFSTGELFF. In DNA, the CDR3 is TGTGCCAGCAGCTTTTCCACCGGGGAGCTGTTTTTT.

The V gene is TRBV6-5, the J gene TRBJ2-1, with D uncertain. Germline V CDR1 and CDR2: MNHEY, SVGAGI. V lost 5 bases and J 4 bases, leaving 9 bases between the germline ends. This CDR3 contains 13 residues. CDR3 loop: CASSPGRYNEQFF. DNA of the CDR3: TGTGCCAGCAGTCCGGGCCGTTACAATGAGCAGTTCTTC.